The 21 T cell receptor beta chains below were found in one sample sequenced in a study of CD8 T cells in Susac syndrome. When the RNA was reverse transcribed, random hexamers were used with an input of about 0.45 to 1 ug. From the immunoSEQ multiplex PCR reads, TCRdb called clonotypes with MiXCR, one entry per CDR3 protein. Seen here are about 140,000 distinct CDR3 sequences, just under 95% observed once, and the top ten hold roughly 0.2%. Specimen: CD8+ T cells from PBMCs. The receptor source for this set is a human donor with Susac syndrome.

The V and J genes are TRBV2 and TRBJ2-7; no reliable D call. V lost 6 bases to trimming and J lost 6 bases, with 0 bases between them. This CDR3 spans 8 amino acids. From germline, CDR1 is SNHLY and CDR2 FYNNEI. The CDR3 reads CASSEQYF. The CDR3 DNA follows: TGTGCCAGCAGCGAGCAGTACTTC.

The rearrangement uses TRBV27 and TRBJ2-3; no reliable D call. The CDR3 is 11 amino acids. CDR1 is MNHEY, CDR2 SMNVEV, per germline (reference sequence). V was pared by 4 bases and J by 5 bases, with 4 bases between. The CDR3 is CASSSRDTQYF. The CDR3 DNA reads as TGTGCCAGCAGTTCAAGAGATACGCAGTATTTT.

This chain links TRBV27 with TRBJ2-7; 8 bases are a match to TRBD2. The ends lost 6 bases at V and 5 bases at J; junction bases unmatched: 6. Germline CDR1 is MNHEY and CDR2 is SMNVEV (reference sequence). This CDR3 spans 13 amino acids. The CDR3 loop is CASRAGGLNEQYF. CDR3 DNA sequence: TGTGCCAGCAGGGCGGGGGGACTGAACGAGCAGTACTTC.

The rearrangement uses TRBV11-2 and TRBJ2-2, with TRBD1 matching over 7 bases. This CDR3 comprises 16 residues. Germline CDR1 SGHAT, CDR2 FQNNGV. V trimming: 5 bases; J trimming: 4 bases; junction bases outside the gene matches: 10. The CDR3 loop reads CASSTVATGPTGELFF. The CDR3 DNA is TGTGCCAGCAGCACCGTGGCGACAGGGCCCACCGGGGAGCTGTTTTTT.

In this sample, this clonotype turned up a few times. This chain uses TRBV10-3 with TRBJ2-7; tentative D call: TRBD1 (7 bases). This CDR3 spans 14 amino acids. Trimming took off 2 bases at V and 3 bases at J, with 11 bases between the two ends. The germline V gene encodes CDR1 ENHRY and CDR2 SYGVKD. CDR3 amino acids: CAISERGDSYEQYF. CDR3 DNA sequence: TGTGCCATCAGTGAGAGGGGGGACAGCTACGAGCAGTACTTC.

The chain joins TRBV27 to TRBJ2-3; tentative D call: TRBD2 (6 bases). The V gene's germline CDR1 is MNHEY and CDR2 SMNVEV (reference sequence). The CDR3 totals 11 residues. Trimming left V 8 bases short and J 5 bases short, with 8 bases between. For the CDR3, the DNA is TGTGCCAGCGGAGGGATAGATACGCAGTATTTT. This codes for CASGGIDTQYF.

The J gene is TRBJ1-5, the V gene TRBV3-1; no clear D gene. Trimming cost V 1 base and J 1 base, with 11 bases left between them. CDR1 and CDR2 from the germline V gene are LGHDT and YNNKEL (reference sequence). The CDR3 has 16 amino acids. The CDR3: CASSQGREGSNQPQHF. CDR3 nucleotides: TGTGCCAGCAGCCAAGGCCGGGAGGGAAGCAATCAGCCCCAGCATTTT. The full variable domain, rest sourced from reference TRBV3-1 and TRBJ1-5, is DTAVSQTPKYLVTQMGNDKSIKCEQNLGHDTMYWYKQDSKKFLKIMFSYNNKELIINETVPNRFSPKSPDKAHLNLHINSLELGDSAVYFCASSQGREGSNQPQHFGDGTRLSIL.

The CDR3 bases are TGCAGCGTTGTACAGGGACCCTACGAGCAGTACTTC. Translation: CSVVQGPYEQYF. The gene calls are TRBV29-1 and TRBJ2-7; D is perhaps TRBD1 (6 bases). Per the germline V gene, CDR1 is SQVTM and CDR2 is ANQGSEA. The CDR3 covers 12 residues. V was clipped by 4 bases and J by 2 bases, with 9 bases between them.

The CDR3 coding sequence is TGCAGTGCCATCGGAATAAACACTGAAGCTTTCTTT. Its translation is CSAIGINTEAFF. V gene TRBV20-1 combines with J gene TRBJ1-1, with D unclear. Germline V gene sequence: CDR1 DFQATT, CDR2 SNEGSKA (reference sequence). V gave up 6 bases and J gave up 2 bases, with 10 bases separating them. The length of the CDR3 is 12 residues.

The chain employs TRBV19 and TRBJ2-7; 10 positions agree with TRBD1. There are 15 residues in the CDR3. The germline gives CDR1 LNHDA, CDR2 SQIVND (reference sequence). V was pared by 5 bases and J by 6 bases, with 10 bases of the junction left unmatched. This chain's CDR3 is CASSATGTGAGEQYF. The DNA of the CDR3 is TGTGCCAGTAGTGCTACCGGGACAGGGGCTGGCGAGCAGTACTTC.

The gene calls are TRBV27 and TRBJ2-1; 12 bases agree with TRBD2. Germline V gene data show CDR1 as MNHEY and CDR2 as SMNVEV (reference sequence). The CDR3 runs to 15 residues. V was pared by 3 bases and J by 6 bases, with 3 bases of the junction left unmatched. In DNA form, the CDR3 reads TGTGCCAGCAGTTTCCTAGCGGGAGGGGCCAATGAGCAGTTCTTC. Translating it yields CASSFLAGGANEQFF.

The chain has TRBV5-1 and TRBJ2-5; the match to TRBD1 covers 7 bases. The ends lost 6 bases at V and 5 bases at J; junction bases unmatched: 13. The CDR3 is made up of 15 amino acids. Germline V lookup: CDR1 SGHRS, CDR2 YFSETQ. As DNA, the CDR3 is TGCGCCAGCATGCCAACAGGGACAGCAATGGAGACCCAGTACTTC. Its translation: CASMPTGTAMETQYF.

This chain links TRBV29-1 with TRBJ1-5, with TRBD1 identical over 10 bases. Germline values: CDR1 SQVTM, CDR2 ANQGSEA. This CDR3 has 13 residues. J was trimmed by 3 bases and V by 6 bases; bases with no gene match: 2. The CDR3 protein is CSVGTGDNQPQHF. DNA of the CDR3: TGCAGCGTAGGGACAGGGGACAATCAGCCCCAGCATTTT.

The V call is TRBV4-1, the J call TRBJ1-1; 7 nucleotides line up with TRBD1. The germline V gene encodes CDR1 MGHRA and CDR2 YSYEKL. Trimming cost V 2 bases and J 3 bases; bases outside gene matches: 3. The CDR3 has 14 amino acids. CDR3 bases: TGCGCCAGCAGCCAACCGACAGGGTACACTGAAGCTTTCTTT. Protein: CASSQPTGYTEAFF.

Here the CDR3 DNA reads TGTGCCAGCAGCTCCGACATCGTGGCCTCCGGGGAGCTGTTTTTT. As protein: CASSSDIVASGELFF. V usage is TRBV13 and J usage is TRBJ2-2; D remains ambiguous. Germline lookup yields CDR1 PRHDT and CDR2 FYEKMQ (reference sequence). The CDR3 contains 15 residues. V shed 4 bases and J shed 6 bases, with 15 bases lying between them.

The CDR3 nucleotides are TGCAGCGTCCCCCTCGACGGGGTAGAGACCCAGTACTTC. Its protein is CSVPLDGVETQYF. The chain carries TRBV29-1 and TRBJ2-5, with D possibly matching TRBD2 (5 bases). V was pared by 6 bases and J by 4 bases, with 15 bases between. Germline values: CDR1 SQVTM, CDR2 ANQGSEA. The CDR3 is 13 residues long.

The rearrangement uses TRBV29-1 and TRBJ1-1; no definite D call. The V and J ends lost 7 bases and 0 bases respectively, with 9 bases between them. From germline, CDR1 is SQVTM and CDR2 ANQGSEA. The CDR3 runs 12 residues. The CDR3 sequence is CSAPSVNTEAFF. In nucleotides, the CDR3 is TGCAGCGCTCCGAGTGTGAACACTGAAGCTTTCTTT. The whole variable domain, remainder taken from reference TRBV29-1 and TRBJ1-1, is SAVISQKPSRDICQRGTSLTIQCQVDSQVTMMFWYRQQPGQSLTLIATANQGSEATYESGFVIDKFPISRPNLTFSTLTVSNMSPEDSSIYLCSAPSVNTEAFFGQGTRLTVV.

V and J are TRBV5-4 and TRBJ2-2; 7 bases map to TRBD1. With 5 bases clipped from V and 4 bases from J, the junction kept 11 bases outside the gene matches. The germline V gene encodes CDR1 SGHNT and CDR2 YYREEE (reference sequence). The CDR3 length is 16 residues. DNA of the CDR3: TGTGCCAGCAGGACCCACAGGGGCCTCGTCACCGGGGAGCTGTTTTTT. Encoded protein: CASRTHRGLVTGELFF.

The CDR3 coding sequence is TGCGCCAGCAGCGAATTACTCGGGACGAACACTGAAGCTTTCTTT. Translation: CASSELLGTNTEAFF. The chain combines TRBV5-1 with TRBJ1-1, with a weak D call TRBD1 (5 bases). Trimming shortened V by 4 bases and J by 1 base, and 14 bases separated the two germline ends. The CDR3 runs to 15 residues. Looked up from germline, CDR1 is SGHRS and CDR2 is YFSETQ.

The genes are TRBV15 and TRBJ2-1; TRBD1 aligns across 10 bases. Per the germline V gene, CDR1 is LNHNV and CDR2 is YYDKDF (reference sequence). The CDR3 is 16 amino acids. Unmatched junction bases numbered 8, after V lost 5 bases and J lost 4 bases. CDR3 DNA sequence: TGTGCCACCAGCGGAACCGGGACAGGGGAATACAATGAGCAGTTCTTC. Protein product: CATSGTGTGEYNEQFF.

The chain has TRBV29-1 and TRBJ1-1, with D hard to call. The CDR3 has 13 residues. Trimming took 0 bases from V and 4 from J, leaving 9 bases between them. The germline gives CDR1 SQVTM, CDR2 ANQGSEA. The CDR3 reads CSVEEGVGTEAFF. CDR3 nucleotides: TGCAGCGTTGAAGAGGGTGTGGGCACTGAAGCTTTCTTT.